This TCR beta chain derives from a study of human thymus T cells. Study-wide results and caveats: Both thymic and peripheral blood repertoires showed apparently biased V and J usage. There were highly overlapping thymic repertoires among unrelated individuals, as related research reported.

Germline V gene data show CDR1 as SGHDN and CDR2 as FVKESK. Trimming removed 4 bases at V and 11 bases at J, with 15 bases between. The CDR3 loop spans 13 amino acids. TCRdb keeps only in-frame clones here, not all; method: immunoSEQ multiplex PCR. The sample has some 78,000 clones, 95% to 98% seen once. To note about this clone: Its antigen is currently unknown.

Thymic samples were excised during corrective heart operations. It was healthy Finnish infants having corrective surgery for congenital heart defects who were the donors. The V call is TRBV14, the J call TRBJ1-3; no reliable D call. The clonotype originates from a boy under two years old with a congenital heart defect but otherwise immunologically healthy. Sequencing was carried out using thymus tissue. The CDR3 reads CASSRGLGVPIYF. The CDR3 coding sequence is TGTGCCAGCAGCCGAGGCCTAGGAGTGCCCATATATTTT.